A selection of T cell receptor beta chains follows, all from one sample in a study of blood T cells in healthy people across ages. TCRdb re-called the 5' RACE reads through MiXCR, storing one row per CDR3 protein. The sample yields around 1,000,000 distinct CDR3 sequences, approximately 38% seen once. The material sequenced was blood. The receptors were sampled from a man between 18 and 35 years old in good health. The conserved cysteine and the conserved F or W are not part of the CDR3 here. The order of the fields is V gene, D gene, clone size, J gene, CDR3 protein. D genes are given only for firm matches. The size field is filled for only some rows; it gives once, few, many or a size class.

V: TRBV5-1; D: NA; size: NA; J: TRBJ2-1; CDR3: ASSSMAPSRNEQF
V: TRBV24-1; D: NA; size: NA; J: TRBJ2-5; CDR3: ATSGKNDNEQY
V: TRBV12-3/TRBV12-4; D: TRBD1; size: NA; J: TRBJ2-6; CDR3: ASSRTTGTGPSGANVLT
V: TRBV5-1; D: NA; size: NA; J: TRBJ1-5; CDR3: VSSSSTGSNQPQH
V: TRBV7-2; D: NA; size: NA; J: TRBJ1-1; CDR3: ASSPTAGASAEAF
V: TRBV7-8; D: NA; size: NA; J: TRBJ1-5; CDR3: ASSPSTVLSNQPQH
V: TRBV10-3; D: TRBD1; size: few; J: TRBJ1-1; CDR3: AISPGQGAF
V: TRBV5-5; D: NA; size: NA; J: TRBJ1-2; CDR3: ASRRTETNYGYT
V: TRBV5-6; D: TRBD1; size: NA; J: TRBJ1-4; CDR3: ASSSGTGFEKLF
V: TRBV28; D: NA; size: NA; J: TRBJ2-5; CDR3: ASTTVGQDEETQY
V: TRBV27; D: NA; size: NA; J: TRBJ1-1; CDR3: ASSLGWGAEAF
V: TRBV5-1; D: NA; size: NA; J: TRBJ2-1; CDR3: ASSLENRDGEQF
V: TRBV2; D: NA; size: NA; J: TRBJ2-7; CDR3: VSSRTRSDSMTYEQY
V: TRBV7-9; D: NA; size: few; J: TRBJ2-3; CDR3: ASWGGGDTQY
V: TRBV2; D: NA; size: NA; J: TRBJ2-4; CDR3: ASSERFERVAKNIQY
V: TRBV29-1; D: TRBD1; size: NA; J: TRBJ1-2; CDR3: SVERGQGNGYT
V: TRBV6-1; D: NA; size: NA; J: TRBJ2-7; CDR3: ASSEAPALVVNEQY
V: TRBV29-1; D: TRBD1; size: NA; J: TRBJ1-2; CDR3: SAGQGSNYGYT
V: TRBV29-1; D: TRBD1; size: NA; J: TRBJ1-1; CDR3: SVETDRVGTEAF
V: TRBV9; D: NA; size: NA; J: TRBJ2-1; CDR3: ASSPRDIENEQF
V: TRBV12-3/TRBV12-4; D: TRBD1; size: few; J: TRBJ1-2; CDR3: ASSFTPGTGIYGYT
V: TRBV20-1; D: TRBD1; size: few; J: TRBJ1-1; CDR3: SARDSDRVNTEAF
V: TRBV7-2; D: NA; size: few; J: TRBJ2-7; CDR3: ASSPGFLYEQY
V: TRBV27; D: NA; size: few; J: TRBJ2-1; CDR3: ASTDTVRPYNEQF
V: TRBV2; D: NA; size: NA; J: TRBJ2-3; CDR3: ASSVGGPASTDTQY
V: TRBV10-3; D: NA; size: NA; J: TRBJ1-2; CDR3: AISGDRGRSYGYT
V: TRBV4-2; D: NA; size: NA; J: TRBJ1-1; CDR3: ASSLRTARGRAEAF
V: TRBV12-3/TRBV12-4; D: NA; size: NA; J: TRBJ1-5; CDR3: ASSITTLGGNQPQH
V: TRBV7-9; D: NA; size: many; J: TRBJ1-2; CDR3: ASSLRDYGYT
V: TRBV27; D: TRBD1; size: NA; J: TRBJ1-1; CDR3: ASSPDRDKTEAF
V: TRBV10-3; D: NA; size: few; J: TRBJ2-3; CDR3: AISGRGRSDTQY
V: TRBV4-3; D: NA; size: NA; J: TRBJ1-1; CDR3: ASSQGWQMNTEAF
V: TRBV28; D: NA; size: NA; J: TRBJ1-2; CDR3: ASSLGAAHNYGYT
V: TRBV6-6; D: NA; size: NA; J: NA; CDR3: ATLGSTGYEQY
V: TRBV12-3/TRBV12-4; D: NA; size: NA; J: TRBJ1-4; CDR3: ASSLPGERTNEKLF
V: TRBV19; D: TRBD1; size: NA; J: TRBJ1-5; CDR3: ASSILETGGIQPQH
V: TRBV2; D: NA; size: NA; J: TRBJ2-3; CDR3: ASSEGGRVSDTQY
V: TRBV20-1; D: TRBD2; size: NA; J: TRBJ2-3; CDR3: SAAASASGDTDTQY
V: TRBV14; D: TRBD1; size: few; J: TRBJ2-1; CDR3: ASSSLQGTSYNEQF
V: TRBV20-1; D: NA; size: NA; J: TRBJ2-7; CDR3: SASVPSAYEQY
V: TRBV29-1; D: NA; size: many; J: TRBJ1-2; CDR3: SVDKGTHGYT
V: TRBV9; D: NA; size: NA; J: TRBJ2-3; CDR3: TSSVDGTDTQY
V: TRBV30; D: TRBD1; size: NA; J: TRBJ2-3; CDR3: AWSVQGASGDTQY
V: TRBV5-1; D: NA; size: many; J: TRBJ2-3; CDR3: ASSYRDGLTDTQY